This passage covers 17 T cell receptor beta chains from one sample sequenced in a study of naive and memory T cell subsets. The study's findings and limits: Especially in CD8 cells, naive repertoires contained a few larger clonotypes, possibly CD45RA-re-expressing memory cells.

Two oligonucleotides, mixed equimolar, formed the beta constant-region primer covering TRBC1 and TRBC2. Four rounds of PCR amplified the ligated cDNA using nested alpha and beta constant-region primers plus SP2. One entry per CDR3 protein, called by TCRdb with MiXCR from the UMI-ligation and nested PCR reads. The repertoire includes tens of thousands of distinct CDR3 sequences, approximately 10% of them detected once, and roughly 0.13% sits in the top ten. These receptors' targets are unknown. Sequencing was performed on naive CD4+ T cells from blood. These receptors were collected from a human donor in good health.

The genes are TRBV24-1 and TRBJ2-2, with D maybe TRBD2 (6 bases). The germline CDR1 and CDR2 sequences are KGHDR and SFDVKD. V lost 5 bases to trimming and J lost 0 bases, with 24 bases between them. The CDR3 is made up of 20 amino acids. Here the CDR3 DNA reads TGTGCCACCAGTGGTACTAGCAGAAGGCCCCTACCGACGAACACCGGGGAGCTGTTTTTT. Its translation is CATSGTSRRPLPTNTGELFF.

The table lists this clonotype with a few counts. This chain joins TRBV9 and TRBJ2-1, with TRBD2 matching 9 bases. The V segment lost 3 bases and the J segment 1 base; nucleotides outside the gene matches: 8. The CDR3 runs to 17 residues. Germline values: CDR1 SGDLS, CDR2 YYNGEE. The CDR3 is CASSAGGSGRSYNEQFF. In DNA form, the CDR3 reads TGTGCCAGCAGCGCGGGGGGTAGCGGGAGATCCTACAATGAGCAGTTCTTC.

This clonotype was counted only a few times. The V gene is TRBV29-1, the J gene TRBJ1-1; TRBD1 is a possible D gene (6 bases). The CDR3 is 14 amino acids. Germline lookup yields CDR1 SQVTM and CDR2 ANQGSEA. The germline V and J ends were trimmed by 1 base and 1 base, with 10 bases remaining between them. The CDR3 region has the DNA TGCAGCGTTGAAGGACAGGACAAGAACACTGAAGCTTTCTTT. It yields the protein CSVEGQDKNTEAFF.

This clonotype was found a few times. V is TRBV28 and J is TRBJ1-6; weak D call: TRBD1 (5 bases). V lost 6 bases and J 11 bases, leaving 17 bases between the germline ends. The CDR3 loop spans 14 amino acids. Germline assignment: CDR1 MDHEN and CDR2 SYDVKM. For the CDR3, the DNA is TGTGCCAGCAGGGGGACGGTCGGTCTGGCACCCCTCCACTTT. It is translated as CASRGTVGLAPLHF.

At least ten counts were recorded for this clonotype. This chain connects TRBV12-3 or TRBV12-4 to TRBJ2-7; 7 bases map to TRBD1. This CDR3 has 15 amino acids. V trimming: 8 bases; J trimming: 0 bases; junction bases outside the gene matches: 10. CDR3 DNA sequence: TGTGCCAGCTCAGCACCGGGACAGCTCTCCTACGAGCAGTACTTC. This gives the protein CASSAPGQLSYEQYF.

In its sample, this clonotype was seen many times. The chain recombines TRBV11-3 with TRBJ1-4; D gene uncertain. CDR1 is SGHNT, CDR2 YENEEA, per germline. The CDR3 length is 11 residues. The ends were cut back, 5 bases at V and 6 bases at J, with 4 bases in the middle. CDR3 sequence reads: CASSLHEKLFF. The CDR3 coding sequence is TGTGCCAGCAGCCTACATGAAAAACTGTTTTTT. Together with reference TRBV11-3 and TRBJ1-4, the CDR3 gives the full variable domain: EAGVVQSPRYKIIEKKQPVAFWCNPISGHNTLYWYLQNLGQGPELLIRYENEEAVDDSQLPKDRFSAERLKGVDSTLKIQPAELGDSAVYLCASSLHEKLFFGSGTQLSVL.

This clonotype was seen at least ten times. The CDR3 nucleotides are TGCGCCAGCAGCCAAGTGGCAGGCAGGGGGCAAGAGACCCAGTACTTC. Translated, it gives CASSQVAGRGQETQYF. The J gene is TRBJ2-5, the V gene TRBV4-3; 7 bases fit TRBD1. The CDR3 loop spans 16 amino acids. Germline V gene sequence: CDR1 LGHNA, CDR2 YSLEER. V dropped 1 base and J dropped 2; count of bases not matched to a gene: 7.

The chain recombines TRBV28 with TRBJ1-1, with a tentative D call TRBD1 (5 bases). Germline lookup yields CDR1 MDHEN and CDR2 SYDVKM. The CDR3 spans 10 residues. The V end was cut by 7 bases, the J end by 7 bases, with 7 bases between. The CDR3 DNA reads TGTGCCAGCATGGGGGATGAAGCTTTCTTT. It encodes CASMGDEAFF.

This clonotype appeared many times. No conserved phenylalanine or tryptophan is present at the end of the CDR3, so a read error is the likely explanation. Because the CDR3's place on the DNA is in doubt, the DNA is left out and the CDR3 is given as listed by TCRdb. The rearrangement links TRBV23-1 to TRBJ2-1; the table's TRBD2 call for D was not verified on the DNA. TRBV23-1 belongs to the ORF category, with a function that is uncertain. Ends included, the CDR3 has 17 residues. CDR3 protein: CASSQSLECRTSGTLGV.

The CDR3 DNA sequence: TGCGCCAGCAGCTTGGGGAGTGGGGGGCAGCCCCAGCATTTT. Protein: CASSLGSGGQPQHF. This chain connects TRBV5-1 to TRBJ1-5; tentative D call: TRBD1 (5 bases). This CDR3 contains 14 residues. Per the germline V gene, CDR1 is SGHRS and CDR2 is YFSETQ. Trimming took off 0 bases at V and 7 bases at J, with 11 bases between the two ends.

This chain joins TRBV7-6 and TRBJ2-7; 8 bases fit TRBD2. The V and J ends lost 10 bases and 6 bases, in that order; junction bases with no gene match: 2. Germline V gives CDR1 SGHVS, CDR2 FNYEAQ. The CDR3 has 10 residues. CDR3 bases: TGTGCCAACGGGAGGGGCGAGCAGTACTTC. It translates to CANGRGEQYF. Complete variable domain (other parts from reference TRBV7-6 and TRBJ2-7): GAGVSQSPRYKVTKRGQDVALRCDPISGHVSLYWYRQALGQGPEFLTYFNYEAQQDKSGLPNDRFSAERPEGSISTLTIQRTEQRDSAMYRCANGRGEQYFGPGTRLTVT.

This clonotype has more than one count but fewer than ten. The chain combines TRBV6-6 with TRBJ2-3; 15 bases line up with TRBD2. CDR3 length: 18 residues. J lost 5 bases, V lost 6 bases, and 12 bases had no gene match. Germline V gene lookup returns CDR1 MNHNY and CDR2 SVGAGI (reference sequence). The CDR3 loop reads CASSQGLAGGPIEDTQYF. CDR3 nucleotides: TGTGCCAGCAGCCAAGGACTAGCGGGGGGGCCGATTGAAGATACGCAGTATTTT.

This clonotype was counted ten times or more. The rearrangement links TRBV9 to TRBJ2-3; D is undetermined. In germline, CDR1 is SGDLS, CDR2 YYNGEE. V lost 3 bases and J lost 0, with 8 bases in between. The CDR3 loop spans 14 amino acids. The CDR3 DNA follows: TGTGCCAGCAGCGATCGGACCAGCACAGATACGCAGTATTTT. Amino acids: CASSDRTSTDTQYF.

The CDR3 sequence: CASSPGLAGLSEQFF. For the CDR3, the DNA is TGTGCCAGCAGCCCGGGACTAGCGGGGCTAAGTGAGCAGTTCTTC. The J gene is TRBJ2-1, the V gene TRBV11-2; the match to TRBD2 covers 13 bases. Germline V gene sequence: CDR1 SGHAT, CDR2 FQNNGV. Trimming cost V 5 bases and J 9 bases; bases outside gene matches: 7. The CDR3 consists of 15 residues. Filled out from reference TRBV11-2 and TRBJ2-1, the complete variable domain reads EAGVAQSPRYKIIEKRQSVAFWCNPISGHATLYWYQQILGQGPKLLIQFQNNGVVDDSQLPKDRFSAERLKGVDSTLKIQPAKLEDSAVYLCASSPGLAGLSEQFFGPGTRLTVL.

This clonotype was detected only a few times. This rearrangement joins TRBV2 to TRBJ2-3; possible D gene TRBD2, 5 bases. This CDR3 comprises 15 residues. Germline V gene sequence: CDR1 SNHLY, CDR2 FYNNEI. V was shortened by 10 bases and J by 0 bases, with 17 bases between the two germline ends. Written as DNA, the CDR3 is TGTGCCACCAGAATGGACTTATCTAGCACAGATACGCAGTATTTT. Its translation: CATRMDLSSTDTQYF. The full variable domain, in which reference TRBV2 and TRBJ2-3 provide the parts outside the CDR3, is EPEVTQTPSHQVTQMGQEVILRCVPISNHLYFYWYRQILGQKVEFLVSFYNNEISEKSEIFDDQFSVERPDGSNFTLKIRSTKLEDSAMYFCATRMDLSSTDTQYFGPGTRLTVL.

This clonotype was observed a handful of times. V and J are TRBV20-1 and TRBJ1-2; D is ambiguous. The CDR3 is made up of 12 amino acids. The germline V and J ends were trimmed by 8 bases and 8 bases, with 18 bases remaining between them. Germline V lookup: CDR1 DFQATT, CDR2 SNEGSKA (reference sequence). The CDR3 spells CSWTRGLGGYTF. CDR3 sequence (DNA): TGCAGTTGGACCCGGGGATTAGGAGGCTACACCTTC.

This clonotype was counted a few times. CDR3 coding DNA: TGCAGTGCCCTCAACCTGGGCGGGGGCCGCGAATACAATGAGCAGTTCTTC. It translates to CSALNLGGGREYNEQFF. The rearrangement links TRBV20-1 to TRBJ2-1, with a weak D call TRBD2 (7 bases). Germline V lookup: CDR1 DFQATT, CDR2 SNEGSKA (reference sequence). This CDR3 contains 17 residues. Trimming shortened V by 6 bases and J by 4 bases, and 25 bases separated the two germline ends.